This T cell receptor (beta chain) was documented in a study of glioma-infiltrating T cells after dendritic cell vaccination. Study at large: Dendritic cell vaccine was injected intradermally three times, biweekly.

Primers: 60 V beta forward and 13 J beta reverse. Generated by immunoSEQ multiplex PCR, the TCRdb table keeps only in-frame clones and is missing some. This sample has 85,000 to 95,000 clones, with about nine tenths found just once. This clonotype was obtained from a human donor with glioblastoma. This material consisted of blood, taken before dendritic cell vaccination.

DNA of the CDR3: TGCAGCGTTGATCTGAGCGGGGGCTCCTACGAGCAGTACTTC. Residues: CSVDLSGGSYEQYF. The chain employs TRBV29-1 and TRBJ2-7, with 8 bases matching TRBD2. The CDR3 length is 14 residues. CDR1 is SQVTM, CDR2 ANQGSEA, per germline. V shed 3 bases, J shed 0 bases, and the junction held 4 bases outside the gene matches.